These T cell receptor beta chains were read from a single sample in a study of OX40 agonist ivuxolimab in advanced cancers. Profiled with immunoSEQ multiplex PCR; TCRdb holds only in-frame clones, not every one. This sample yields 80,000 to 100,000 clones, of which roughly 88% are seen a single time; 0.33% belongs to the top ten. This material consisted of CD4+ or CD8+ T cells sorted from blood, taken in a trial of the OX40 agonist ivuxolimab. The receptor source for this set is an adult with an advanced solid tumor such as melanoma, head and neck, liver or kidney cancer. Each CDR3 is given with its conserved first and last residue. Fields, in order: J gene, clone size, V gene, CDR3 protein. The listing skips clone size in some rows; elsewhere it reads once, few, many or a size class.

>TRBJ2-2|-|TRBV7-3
CASSLMLNTGELFF
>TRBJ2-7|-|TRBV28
CASSLQGADSYEQYF
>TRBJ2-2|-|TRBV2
CASSKDSIRNTGELFF
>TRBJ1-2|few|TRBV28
CASSLEGKGIGNYGYTF
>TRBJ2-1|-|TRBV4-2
CASSQDDRANEQFF
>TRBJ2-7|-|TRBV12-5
CASALQTGSRSYEQYF
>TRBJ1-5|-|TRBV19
CASRSGHSNQPQHF
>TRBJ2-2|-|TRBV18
CASSPLVVEYTGELFF
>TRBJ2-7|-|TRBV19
CASSITGTRGHEQYF
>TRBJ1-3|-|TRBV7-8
CASSLAFNPVRGTSGNTIYF
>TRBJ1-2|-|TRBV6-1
CASRAVGGSGYTF
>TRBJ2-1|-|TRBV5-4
CASSLLQRSSYNEQFF
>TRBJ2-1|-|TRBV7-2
CASSLAVGNEQFF
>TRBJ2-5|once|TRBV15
CATSMISGRETQYF
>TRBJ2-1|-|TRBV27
CASSSPWTSGRDEQFF
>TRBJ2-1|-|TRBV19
CASSPTGTYIFAEQFF
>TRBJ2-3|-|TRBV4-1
CASSLQGAGGTSDTQYF
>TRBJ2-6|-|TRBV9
CASSGTGASGANVLTF
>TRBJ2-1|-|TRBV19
CASSFGGNEQFF
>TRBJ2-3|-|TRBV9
CASSVGVTGRTDTQYF
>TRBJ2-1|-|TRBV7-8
CASSFPYNEQFF
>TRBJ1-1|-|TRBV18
CASSPNSMNTEAFF
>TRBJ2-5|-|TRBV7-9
CASSFAGGQETQYF
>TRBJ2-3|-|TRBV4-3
CASSQDYRGYTDTQYF
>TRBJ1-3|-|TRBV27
CASRSGQGNTIYF
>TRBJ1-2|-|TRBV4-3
CASSQRTGTGYGYTF
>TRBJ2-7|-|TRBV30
CAWSRLIPPEEQYF
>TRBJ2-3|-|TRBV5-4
CASSSASDRSTDTQYF
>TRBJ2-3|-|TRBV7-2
CASSVGRGSDTQYF
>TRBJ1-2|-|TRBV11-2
CASSSTEGARSNYGYTF
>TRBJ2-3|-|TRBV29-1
CSVKTSGSSDTQYF
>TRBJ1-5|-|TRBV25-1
CASSESGNSNQPQHF
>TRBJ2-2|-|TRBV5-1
CASSLRTAGELFF
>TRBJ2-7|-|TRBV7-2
CASSLVGGELYEQYF
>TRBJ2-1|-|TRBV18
CASSKGEGEQFF
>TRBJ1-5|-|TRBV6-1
CASSERPGGQYQPQHF
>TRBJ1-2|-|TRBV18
CASSPLDSYGYTF
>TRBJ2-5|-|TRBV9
CASSDRQETQYF
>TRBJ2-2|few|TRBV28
CASSLEFLAGGPVTGELFF
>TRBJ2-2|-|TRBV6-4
CASSDGASNWDSNTGELFF
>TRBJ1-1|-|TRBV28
CASRIQGANTEAFF
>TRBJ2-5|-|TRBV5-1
CASSLGPQGTQETQYF
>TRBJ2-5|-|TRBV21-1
CARKETQYF
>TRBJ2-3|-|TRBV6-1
CASSEAGHHSTDTQYF
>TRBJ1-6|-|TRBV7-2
CASSLTGNSPLHF
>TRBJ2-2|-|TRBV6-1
CASSGTTGSGELFF
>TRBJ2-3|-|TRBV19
CASSIAGSQIDTQYF
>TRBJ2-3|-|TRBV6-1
CASSGSRGSGGSGGTDTQYF
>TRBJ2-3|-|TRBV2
CASKRADRGTDTQYF
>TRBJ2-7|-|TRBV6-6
CASSIERGWYEQYF
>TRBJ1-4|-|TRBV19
CASSPRGRGEKLFF
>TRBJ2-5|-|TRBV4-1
CASSQRLAGGPGQETQYF
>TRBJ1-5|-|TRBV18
CASSPSGGGQPQHF
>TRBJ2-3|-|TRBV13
CASSRAAGADTQYF
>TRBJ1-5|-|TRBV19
CASRPSPGQGASQPQHF
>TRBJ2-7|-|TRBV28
CASSFPGALEQYF
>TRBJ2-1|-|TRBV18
CASSADRYNEQFF
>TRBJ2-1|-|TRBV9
CASSVVSSPKINEQFF
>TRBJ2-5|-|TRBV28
CASSLAGRAETQYF